This T cell receptor (beta chain) is drawn from a study of blood T cell repertoires in COVID-19. Assay used: immunoSEQ multiplex PCR; TCRdb lists only in-frame clones, some missing. Of 190,000 or so clones in the sample, 89% are singletons; the top ten hold roughly 8.8%. Researchers sorted participants into cohorts using their self-reported clinical history. V was clipped by 3 bases and J by 4 bases; unmatched bases: 3. The germline V gene encodes CDR1 MNHEY and CDR2 SMNVEV (reference sequence). The CDR3 sequence is 15 residues long. The origin of this receptor is a woman aged 18 to 35 who had recovered from COVID-19. Sequenced material: PBMCs or T cells enriched from blood (not recorded which). The V gene is TRBV27, the J gene TRBJ2-6, with 7 nucleotides matching TRBD2. CDR3 bases: TGTGCCAGCAGTTTCCGGGGGGTCGGGGCCAACGTCCTGACTTTC. Its protein is CASSFRGVGANVLTF.